This T cell receptor beta chain was profiled in a study of T cell clonotyping in hematopoietic cell transplantation. The study's findings and limits: Pathologically expanded recipient clonotypes increased progressively from day 30 to day 180 as diversity fell. No sorting was done, leaving CD4 and CD8 contributions mixed.

Blood collection times were about day -28 and days 30, 100, 180 posttransplant. Trimming shortened V by 0 bases and J by 0 bases, and 2 bases separated the two germline ends. Germline assignment: CDR1 LGHNA and CDR2 YNFKEQ. The CDR3 covers 13 residues. Sequenced by immunoSEQ multiplex PCR; TCRdb stores in-frame clones only, minus some. The data contain about 11,000 clones, just over 45% of them singletons. Concerning this clone itself: The antigen is undetermined.

The TCR sequence derives from a male patient in his forties or fifties who had an allogeneic stem cell transplant from an unrelated donor, so the T cells may come from the graft donor. Some clones in this sample may be carry-over from other donors' samples. The specimen comprised PBMCs, sampled 30 days after allogeneic stem cell transplant. The V call is TRBV4-2, the J call TRBJ1-1, with D uncertain. The CDR3 DNA reads as TGTGCCAGCAGCCAAGAGGTGAACACTGAAGCTTTCTTT. The encoded protein is CASSQEVNTEAFF.